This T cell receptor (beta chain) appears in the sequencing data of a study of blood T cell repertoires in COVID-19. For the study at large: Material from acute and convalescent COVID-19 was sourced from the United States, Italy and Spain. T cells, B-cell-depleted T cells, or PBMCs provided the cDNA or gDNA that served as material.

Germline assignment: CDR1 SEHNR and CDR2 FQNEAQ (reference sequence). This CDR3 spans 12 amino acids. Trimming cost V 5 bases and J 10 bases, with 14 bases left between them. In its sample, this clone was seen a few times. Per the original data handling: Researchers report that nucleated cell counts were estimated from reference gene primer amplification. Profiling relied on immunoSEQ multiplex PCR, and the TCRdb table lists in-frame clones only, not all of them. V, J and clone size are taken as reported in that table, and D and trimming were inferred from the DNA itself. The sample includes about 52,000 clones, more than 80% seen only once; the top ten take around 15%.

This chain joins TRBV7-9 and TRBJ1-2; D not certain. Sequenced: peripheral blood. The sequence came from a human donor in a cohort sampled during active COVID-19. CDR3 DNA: TGTGCCAGCAGCACAAATTTGGTACCCTACACCTTC. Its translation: CASSTNLVPYTF.